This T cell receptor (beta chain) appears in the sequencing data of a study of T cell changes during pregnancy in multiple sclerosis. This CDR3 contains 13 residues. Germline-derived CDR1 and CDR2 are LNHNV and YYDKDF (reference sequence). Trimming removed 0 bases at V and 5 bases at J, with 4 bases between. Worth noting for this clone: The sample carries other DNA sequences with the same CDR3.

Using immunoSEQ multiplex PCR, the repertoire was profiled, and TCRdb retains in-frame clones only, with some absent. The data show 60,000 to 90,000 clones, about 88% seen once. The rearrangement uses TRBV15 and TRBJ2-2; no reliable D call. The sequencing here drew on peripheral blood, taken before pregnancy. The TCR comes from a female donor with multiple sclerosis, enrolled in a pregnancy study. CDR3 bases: TGTGCCACCAGCAGAGACCCAACCGGGGAGCTGTTTTTT. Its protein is CATSRDPTGELFF.